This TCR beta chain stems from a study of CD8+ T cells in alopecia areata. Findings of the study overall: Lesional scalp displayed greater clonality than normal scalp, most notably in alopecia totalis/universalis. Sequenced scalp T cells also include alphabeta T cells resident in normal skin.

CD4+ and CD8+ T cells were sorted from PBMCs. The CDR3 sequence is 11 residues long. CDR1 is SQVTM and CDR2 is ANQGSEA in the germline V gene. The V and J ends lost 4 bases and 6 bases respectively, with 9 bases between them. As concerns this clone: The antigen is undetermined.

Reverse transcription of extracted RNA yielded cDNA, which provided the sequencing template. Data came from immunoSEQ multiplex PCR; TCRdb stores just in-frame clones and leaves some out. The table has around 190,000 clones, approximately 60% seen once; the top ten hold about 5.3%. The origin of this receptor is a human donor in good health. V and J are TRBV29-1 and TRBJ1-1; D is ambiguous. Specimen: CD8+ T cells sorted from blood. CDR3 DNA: TGCAGCGTTGTTGGGGAGGCTGAAGCTTTCTTT. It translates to CSVVGEAEAFF. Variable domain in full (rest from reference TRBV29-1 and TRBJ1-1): SAVISQKPSRDICQRGTSLTIQCQVDSQVTMMFWYRQQPGQSLTLIATANQGSEATYESGFVIDKFPISRPNLTFSTLTVSNMSPEDSSIYLCSVVGEAEAFFGQGTRLTVV.